The following is a TCR beta chain sequence with its context. The data originate from a study of blood T cell repertoires in COVID-19. Study as a whole: T cells, B-cell-depleted T cells, or PBMCs provided the cDNA or gDNA that served as material.

Assay used: immunoSEQ multiplex PCR; TCRdb lists only in-frame clones, some missing. The table records about 210,000 clones, around 86% of them present only once. This CDR3 comprises 14 residues. Germline CDR1 and CDR2: LGHDT and YNNKEL (reference sequence). V lost 2 bases and J lost 6, with 13 bases in between. The chain joins TRBV3-1 (or the pseudogene TRBV3-2) to TRBJ1-1; the D is unclear. Sequences were obtained from peripheral blood. The sequence came from a woman in her 70s with COVID-19, enrolled during active disease. DNA for the CDR3: TGTGCCAGCAGCCAACGAATGGTTGAGCCTGAAGCTTTCTTT. Protein sequence: CASSQRMVEPEAFF.